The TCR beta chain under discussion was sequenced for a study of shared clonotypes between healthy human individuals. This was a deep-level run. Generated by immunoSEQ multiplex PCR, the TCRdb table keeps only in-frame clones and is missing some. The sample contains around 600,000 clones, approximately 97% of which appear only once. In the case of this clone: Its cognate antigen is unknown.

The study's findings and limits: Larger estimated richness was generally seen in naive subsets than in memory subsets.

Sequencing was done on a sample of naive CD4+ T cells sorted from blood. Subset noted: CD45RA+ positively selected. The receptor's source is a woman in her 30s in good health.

The CDR3 bases are TGCGCCAGCTCACGACAGGGTGGCCCCAATGAGCAGTTCTTC. Protein: CASSRQGGPNEQFF. The gene calls are TRBV5-1 and TRBJ2-1; 7 bases fit TRBD1. Germline V gives CDR1 SGHRS, CDR2 YFSETQ. The CDR3 is made up of 14 amino acids. Germline trimming cut 7 bases from V and 6 bases from J; bases unmatched to any gene: 10.